Following are 17 T cell receptor beta chains from one sample sequenced in a study of blood T cell repertoires in COVID-19. The method was immunoSEQ multiplex PCR; TCRdb's version includes in-frame clones alone and lacks a portion of them. The sample has tens of thousands of clones, around four fifths seen once. Material: peripheral blood. Source of these receptors: an older man with acute or convalescent COVID-19.

The V gene is TRBV10-3, the J gene TRBJ1-5; 7 positions match TRBD1. Germline V gene lookup returns CDR1 ENHRY and CDR2 SYGVKD. Germline trimming cut 2 bases from V and 3 bases from J; bases unmatched to any gene: 4. The CDR3 length is 15 residues. CDR3 coding DNA: TGTGCCATCAGTGAGCCAGACAGGGCCAATCAGCCCCAGCATTTT. Translation: CAISEPDRANQPQHF.

The chain employs TRBV3-1 (or the pseudogene TRBV3-2) and TRBJ2-3; 9 bases are shared with TRBD2. V lost 3 bases, J lost 2 bases, and 6 bases stayed unmatched. This CDR3 region has 16 residues. Germline loops: CDR1 LGHDT, CDR2 YNNKEL (reference sequence). This CDR3 reads CASSHRAGGPTDTQYF. Written as DNA, the CDR3 is TGTGCCAGCAGCCACCGAGCGGGGGGTCCCACAGATACGCAGTATTTT.

The chain links TRBV5-1 to TRBJ2-5, with 9 bases identical to TRBD2. The ends lost 4 bases at V and 5 bases at J; junction bases unmatched: 12. CDR3 length: 16 amino acids. Germline lookup yields CDR1 SGHRS and CDR2 YFSETQ. The CDR3 DNA is TGCGCCAGCAGCCCGAGGCCCAGCGGGGGGATCGAGACCCAGTACTTC. Translating gives CASSPRPSGGIETQYF. Full variable domain (remainder filled in from reference TRBV5-1 and TRBJ2-5): KAGVTQTPRYLIKTRGQQVTLSCSPISGHRSVSWYQQTPGQGLQFLFEYFSETQRNKGNFPGRFSGRQFSNSRSEMNVSTLELGDSALYLCASSPRPSGGIETQYFGPGTRLLVL.

The chain carries TRBV7-6 and TRBJ2-2, with TRBD1 matching over 7 bases. The CDR3 covers 15 residues. Germline CDR1 SGHVS, CDR2 FNYEAQ. Unmatched junction bases numbered 8, after V lost 6 bases and J lost 4 bases. The CDR3 DNA reads TGTGCCAGCAGTTCGTGGGCAGGGGGCACCGGGGAGCTGTTTTTT. Encoded protein: CASSSWAGGTGELFF.

The chain links TRBV7-3 to TRBJ2-2; TRBD2 agrees at 12 bases. The CDR3 sequence is 17 residues long. Germline trimming cut 2 bases from V and 6 bases from J; bases unmatched to any gene: 7. Looked up from germline, CDR1 is SGHTA and CDR2 is FQGTGA. As DNA, the CDR3 is TGTGCCAGCAGCTTACAGACTAGCGGGGGAACGTCCGGGGAGCTGTTTTTT. This sequence encodes CASSLQTSGGTSGELFF.

V usage is TRBV18 and J usage is TRBJ2-3; no definite D call. The V end lost 3 bases, the J end lost 0 bases, and 7 bases lay between the germline ends. The CDR3 has 14 residues. Germline V gene sequence: CDR1 KGHSH, CDR2 LQKENI. The CDR3 loop is CASSPRQSTDTQYF. As DNA, the CDR3 is TGTGCCAGCTCACCCCGCCAGAGCACAGATACGCAGTATTTT.

V gene TRBV5-8 combines with J gene TRBJ2-1, with 9 bases aligning to TRBD2. This CDR3 is built from 17 residues. Germline-derived CDR1 and CDR2 are SGHTS and YDEGEE. Trimming at V came to 0 bases and at J to 8 bases, leaving 12 bases not matched to a gene. CDR3: CASSLVSGGSFGDEQFF. CDR3 sequence (DNA): TGTGCCAGCAGCTTGGTTAGCGGGGGATCTTTTGGCGATGAGCAGTTCTTC.

V usage is TRBV14 and J usage is TRBJ2-7, with 9 bases fitting TRBD1. CDR3 length equals 15 residues. J lost 3 bases, V lost 1 base, and 4 bases had no gene match. Germline V gene lookup returns CDR1 SGHDN and CDR2 FVKESK. In DNA form, the CDR3 reads TGTGCCAGCAGCCAAGGGGTGACAGGGGGCTACGAGCAGTACTTC. As protein: CASSQGVTGGYEQYF.

The chain is built from TRBV5-1 and TRBJ2-7; 11 positions match TRBD2. V was pared by 4 bases and J by 5 bases, with 11 bases of the junction left unmatched. The CDR3 covers 16 residues. Germline CDR1 and CDR2: SGHRS and YFSETQ. The CDR3 reads CASSGHLLAGANEQYF. CDR3 coding DNA: TGCGCCAGCAGCGGACACCTACTAGCGGGGGCGAACGAGCAGTACTTC.

The gene calls are TRBV18 and TRBJ2-7; tentatively, D is TRBD1 (6 bases). V lost 3 bases, J lost 3 bases, and 15 bases lay in between. CDR3 size: 15 residues. Per germline, CDR1 KGHSH and CDR2 LQKENI. Here the CDR3 reads CASSPYRDTLYEQYF. The CDR3, as DNA: TGTGCCAGCTCACCGTATAGGGACACCCTCTACGAGCAGTACTTC. Based on the CDR3 plus reference TRBV18 and TRBJ2-7, the full variable domain is NAGVMQNPRHLVRRRGQEARLRCSPMKGHSHVYWYRQLPEEGLKFMVYLQKENIIDESGMPKERFSAEFPKEGPSILRIQQVVRGDSAAYFCASSPYRDTLYEQYFGPGTRLTVT.

This chain uses TRBV25-1 with TRBJ1-1; the match to TRBD1 covers 7 bases. The V and J ends lost 8 bases and 1 base, in that order; junction bases with no gene match: 4. The germline CDR1 and CDR2 sequences are MGHDK and SYGVNS. This CDR3 is 13 amino acids long. The CDR3 sequence: CASCRTGNTEAFF. In nucleotides, the CDR3 is TGTGCCAGCTGCCGGACAGGGAACACTGAAGCTTTCTTT.

The chain is built from TRBV18 and TRBJ2-7; possible D gene TRBD1, 6 bases. CDR1 is KGHSH, CDR2 LQKENI, per germline. The V and J ends lost 10 bases and 4 bases respectively, with 14 bases between them. The CDR3 is made up of 12 amino acids. The CDR3 coding sequence is TGTGCCATGAATCCCCAGGGGTACGAGCAGTACTTC. Translation gives CAMNPQGYEQYF. The whole variable domain, filled in from reference TRBV18 and TRBJ2-7, reads NAGVMQNPRHLVRRRGQEARLRCSPMKGHSHVYWYRQLPEEGLKFMVYLQKENIIDESGMPKERFSAEFPKEGPSILRIQQVVRGDSAAYFCAMNPQGYEQYFGPGTRLTVT.

This clone is medium-sized within its sample. This chain uses TRBV7-9 with TRBJ1-2, with 7 nucleotides matching TRBD1. Trimming cost V 2 bases and J 6 bases; bases outside gene matches: 3. From germline, CDR1 is SEHNR and CDR2 FQNEAQ (reference sequence). CDR3 size: 13 residues. Here the CDR3 reads CASSLTGEDGYTF. CDR3 bases: TGTGCCAGCAGCTTAACAGGGGAAGATGGCTACACCTTC.

This rearrangement joins TRBV19 to TRBJ2-1; 8 positions match TRBD1. The V gene's germline CDR1 is LNHDA and CDR2 SQIVND (reference sequence). The CDR3 contains 13 residues. J lost 10 bases, V lost 10 bases, and 12 bases had no gene match. CDR3 residues: CATSGTGSLEQFF. The DNA for the CDR3 is TGTGCCACCTCCGGGACAGGTAGTCTAGAGCAGTTCTTC.

This clone was detected a few times. This chain connects TRBV29-1 to TRBJ2-1, with 7 bases fitting TRBD2. Germline V CDR1 and CDR2: SQVTM, ANQGSEA. This CDR3 region has 12 residues. Trimming cost V 1 base and J 9 bases; bases outside gene matches: 3. CDR3 loop: CSVEGGGGEQFF. CDR3 DNA sequence: TGCAGCGTTGAAGGTGGGGGGGGTGAGCAGTTCTTC.

The CDR3 is CASSQRTGGHGELFF. The CDR3 DNA follows: TGTGCCAGCAGCCAAAGAACAGGGGGTCACGGGGAGCTGTTTTTT. The chain carries TRBV3-1 (or the pseudogene TRBV3-2) and TRBJ2-2; 8 bases fit TRBD1. This CDR3 comprises 15 residues. J gave up 7 bases and V 2 bases, and 6 bases lay outside the gene matches. The germline V gene has CDR1 LGHDT and CDR2 YNNKEL (reference sequence).

The gene calls are TRBV9 and TRBJ1-5; no definite D call. This CDR3 comprises 14 residues. Trimming removed 0 bases from V and 0 bases from J, with 4 bases in between. Per the germline V gene, CDR1 is SGDLS and CDR2 is YYNGEE. The CDR3 nucleotides read TGTGCCAGCAGCGTAGACGGTAGCAATCAGCCCCAGCATTTT. Its protein is CASSVDGSNQPQHF.